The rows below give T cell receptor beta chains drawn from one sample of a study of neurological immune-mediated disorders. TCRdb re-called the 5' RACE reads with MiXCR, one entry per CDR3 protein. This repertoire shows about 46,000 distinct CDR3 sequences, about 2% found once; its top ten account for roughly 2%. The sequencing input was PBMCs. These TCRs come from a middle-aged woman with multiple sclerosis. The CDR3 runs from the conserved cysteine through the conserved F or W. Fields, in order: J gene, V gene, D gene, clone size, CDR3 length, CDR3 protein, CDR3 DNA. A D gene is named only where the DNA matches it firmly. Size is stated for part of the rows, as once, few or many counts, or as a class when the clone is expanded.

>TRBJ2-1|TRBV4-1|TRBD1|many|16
CASSALKGASYNEQFF
TGCGCCAGCAGCGCGCTAAAGGGGGCATCCTACAATGAGCAGTTCTTC
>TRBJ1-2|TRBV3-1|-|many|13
CASSQGWDTPNTF
TGTGCCAGCAGCCAAGGTTGGGACACCCCAAACACCTTC
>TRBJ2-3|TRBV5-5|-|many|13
CASSSSATDTQYF
TGTGCCAGCAGCTCTAGCGCCACAGATACGCAGTATTTT
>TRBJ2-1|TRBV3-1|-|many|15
CASGPWEGAMDEQFF
TGTGCCAGCGGACCTTGGGAGGGGGCTATGGATGAGCAGTTCTTC
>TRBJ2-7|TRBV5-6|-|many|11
CASSWGNEQYF
TGTGCCAGCAGCTGGGGGAACGAGCAGTACTTC
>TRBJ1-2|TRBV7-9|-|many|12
CASSLGTGGYTF
TGTGCCAGCAGCCTAGGGACTGGCGGCTACACCTTC
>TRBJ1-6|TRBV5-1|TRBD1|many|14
CASSLVGQHSPLHF
TGCGCCAGCAGCTTGGTGGGACAGCATTCACCCCTACACTTT
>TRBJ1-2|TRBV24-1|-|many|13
CATSDLENRGYTF
TGTGCCACCAGTGATTTAGAAAATCGGGGCTACACCTTC
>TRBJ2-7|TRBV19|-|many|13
CASSIVKGYEQYF
TGTGCCAGTAGTATAGTGAAGGGCTACGAGCAGTACTTC
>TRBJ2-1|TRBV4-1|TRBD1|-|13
CASSQDQGGKQFF
TGCGCCAGCAGCCAAGATCAAGGGGGCAAGCAGTTCTTC
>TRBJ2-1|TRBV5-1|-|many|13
CASSLEWGLEQFF
TGCGCCAGCAGCTTGGAATGGGGGCTTGAGCAGTTCTTC
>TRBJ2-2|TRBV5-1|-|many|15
CASSLAGAATGELFF
TGCGCCAGCAGCTTGGCCGGGGCGGCCACCGGGGAGCTGTTTTTT
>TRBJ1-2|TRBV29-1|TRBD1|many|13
CSAKGQVGYGYTF
TGCAGCGCAAAGGGACAGGTGGGCTATGGCTACACCTTC
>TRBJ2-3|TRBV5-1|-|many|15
CASRKDSSSTDTQYF
TGCGCCAGCAGAAAAGACAGCTCTAGCACAGATACGCAGTATTTT
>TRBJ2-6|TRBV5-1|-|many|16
CASSIRPFSGANVLTF
TGCGCCAGCAGCATTAGACCGTTCTCTGGGGCCAACGTCCTGACTTTC
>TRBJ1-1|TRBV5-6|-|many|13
CASSQWTDTEAFF
TGTGCCAGCAGCCAATGGACCGACACTGAAGCTTTCTTT
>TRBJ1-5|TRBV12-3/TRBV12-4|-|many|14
CASSLRTVNQPQHF
TGTGCCAGCAGTTTACGGACAGTCAATCAGCCCCAGCATTTT
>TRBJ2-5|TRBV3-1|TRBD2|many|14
CASSQSGGRETQYF
TGTGCCAGCAGCCAGTCGGGGGGAAGAGAGACCCAGTACTTC
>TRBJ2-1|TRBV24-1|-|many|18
CATSDPLRAGALYNEQFF
TGTGCCACCAGTGACCCTCTCAGGGCGGGGGCGCTTTACAATGAGCAGTTCTTC
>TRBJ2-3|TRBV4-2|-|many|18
CASSQDPPGRPSTDTQYF
TGTGCCAGCAGCCAAGATCCCCCGGGACGGCCGAGCACAGATACGCAGTATTTT
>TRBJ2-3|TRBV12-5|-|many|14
CASGRDSPADTQYF
TGTGCTAGTGGCCGGGACTCCCCGGCTGATACGCAGTATTTT
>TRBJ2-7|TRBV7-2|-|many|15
CASSPPGGEGREQYF
TGTGCCAGCAGCCCCCCTGGCGGGGAAGGGCGCGAGCAGTACTTC